This T cell receptor (beta chain) was sequenced in a study of T cells in Graves' hyperthyroidism and ophthalmopathy. The investigators amplified TCR beta CDR3 regions from RNA transcripts. Carried out on the TCR CDR3, a first-round RT-PCR used the HTBI primer set. TCRdb passed the multiplex PCR reads through MiXCR, listing each CDR3 protein once. The sample has about 680,000 distinct CDR3 sequences; 35% are singletons. CDR1 ENHRY and CDR2 SYGVKD come from the germline V gene. The J segment lost 7 bases and the V segment lost 3 bases, leaving 5 bases of the junction unmatched. The CDR3 is made up of 13 amino acids.

The sequence derives from a woman between 35 and 50 years old with Graves' hyperthyroidism. The chain couples TRBV10-3 to TRBJ1-2; 7 bases map to TRBD1. Source material: blood. The CDR3 protein is CAISDRAGGGYTF. CDR3 coding DNA: TGTGCCATCAGTGATCGGGCAGGGGGTGGCTACACCTTC.